The 22 T cell receptor beta chains given below trace back to one sample, sequenced in a study of T cells in Graves' hyperthyroidism and ophthalmopathy. The source material, RNA transcripts, was used to amplify TCR beta CDR3 regions. With the HTBI primer set, the TCR CDR3 went through a first round of RT-PCR. TCRdb reprocessed the multiplex PCR reads with MiXCR, giving one entry per CDR3 protein. The profile shows some 570,000 distinct CDR3 sequences, approximately 17% of them singletons. Sequencing input: blood. All receptors derive from a woman younger than 35 with Graves' ophthalmopathy.

This clonotype was recorded many times. The genes are TRBV20-1 and TRBJ1-1, with a weak D call TRBD1 (6 bases). Germline CDR1 reads DFQATT; CDR2 reads SNEGSKA (reference sequence). The CDR3 loop spans 16 amino acids. V was trimmed by 0 bases and J by 0 bases, leaving 14 bases between them. This chain's CDR3 is CSAREPTGSVNTEAFF. For the CDR3, the DNA is TGCAGTGCTAGAGAGCCAACAGGGTCCGTGAACACTGAAGCTTTCTTT.

Many counts were recorded for this clonotype. CDR3 in amino acids: CASSRLGLVDTGELFF. In DNA, the CDR3 is TGTGCCAGCAGTCGACTGGGGTTGGTGGACACCGGGGAGCTGTTTTTT. The chain recombines TRBV2 with TRBJ2-2; D call uncertain. CDR3 length: 16 residues. Germline lookup yields CDR1 SNHLY and CDR2 FYNNEI. V was trimmed by 5 bases and J by 3 bases, leaving 16 bases between them.

This chain links TRBV29-1 with TRBJ1-1; no definite D call. The germline gives CDR1 SQVTM, CDR2 ANQGSEA. Between the trimmed V and J ends, which lost 4 bases and 3 bases, there was a span of 6 bases. The CDR3 consists of 11 residues. The CDR3 region is CSVGEYTEAFF. The CDR3 nucleotides are TGCAGCGTTGGAGAGTACACTGAAGCTTTCTTT.

J is TRBJ2-5 and V is TRBV29-1, with 13 nucleotides matching TRBD2. Germline trimming cut 0 bases from V and 5 bases from J; bases unmatched to any gene: 15. Germline V lookup: CDR1 SQVTM, CDR2 ANQGSEA. The CDR3 has 19 amino acids. The CDR3 loop reads CSVEEVLFRTSGSFETQYF. The CDR3 bases are TGCAGCGTTGAAGAGGTGCTCTTTCGGACTAGCGGGAGTTTTGAGACCCAGTACTTC.

This clonotype was seen many times. The rearrangement joins TRBV28 to TRBJ1-1; possibly TRBD1 for D (5 bases). The CDR3 covers 13 residues. Per germline, CDR1 MDHEN and CDR2 SYDVKM. The ends were cut back, 6 bases at V and 4 bases at J, with 12 bases in the middle. The CDR3 DNA reads TGTGCCAGCAGGGGGGTGATGGGCACTGAAGCTTTCTTT. It is translated as CASRGVMGTEAFF.

This chain joins TRBV6-2 or TRBV6-3 and TRBJ1-2; D perhaps matches TRBD1 (6 bases). The CDR3 loop spans 11 amino acids. Germline V gene sequence: CDR1 MNHEY, CDR2 SVGEGT. V lost 7 bases and J lost 9, with 12 bases in between. The CDR3 loop reads CASTHGGRYTF. Here the CDR3 DNA reads TGTGCCAGCACCCACGGGGGCCGCTACACCTTC.

This clonotype showed up many times. The chain carries TRBV7-2 and TRBJ2-1, with D tentatively TRBD2 (5 bases). Deletions cut 2 bases from V and 8 bases from J, with 16 bases between. CDR3 length: 15 residues. Germline V gene data show CDR1 as SGHTA and CDR2 as FQGNSA. This CDR3 reads CASSLFDYVRYEQFF. DNA of the CDR3: TGTGCCAGCAGCTTATTCGACTATGTCCGCTATGAGCAGTTCTTC.

This clonotype was seen repeatedly, ten times or more. This chain uses TRBV27 with TRBJ1-2; possible D gene TRBD1, 5 bases. Germline loops: CDR1 MNHEY, CDR2 SMNVEV (reference sequence). Trimming stripped 0 bases from V and 3 bases from J, with 23 bases between. The CDR3 has 19 amino acids. The CDR3 nucleotides read TGTGCCAGCAGTTTATCGGGTATGGCGGGGGGGAAAGAGGACTATGGCTACACCTTC. It yields the protein CASSLSGMAGGKEDYGYTF.

This clonotype occurred many times. The rearrangement joins TRBV28 to TRBJ2-7, with TRBD1 matching over 9 bases. The trim removed 5 bases at V and 5 bases at J, leaving 7 bases unmatched. CDR1 and CDR2 from the germline V gene are MDHEN and SYDVKM. The CDR3 is made up of 14 amino acids. Written as DNA, the CDR3 is TGTGCCAGCAGTGCCTACAGGGGGCGGGACGAGCAGTACTTC. Protein: CASSAYRGRDEQYF.

This clonotype was counted ten times or more. This chain links TRBV7-6 with TRBJ2-5, with 8 positions matching TRBD1. The CDR3 extends over 15 amino acids. J gave up 7 bases and V 1 base, and 8 bases lay outside the gene matches. Germline values: CDR1 SGHVS, CDR2 FNYEAQ. The DNA of the CDR3 is TGTGCCAGCAGCTTAGGCGACAGGGGATTCGGGACCCAGTACTTC. Translated: CASSLGDRGFGTQYF.

This clonotype was seen at least ten times. The genes are TRBV6-5 and TRBJ1-1, with D uncertain. The CDR3 covers 15 residues. The V end was cut by 2 bases, the J end by 1 base, with 11 bases between. Germline V gene sequence: CDR1 MNHEY, CDR2 SVGAGI. CDR3 sequence (DNA): TGTGCCAGCAGTTACGGATACCTGGGGAACACTGAAGCTTTCTTT. This codes for CASSYGYLGNTEAFF.

This clonotype was detected ten times or more. The chain is built from TRBV6-2 or TRBV6-3 and TRBJ2-3, with TRBD2 matching over 12 bases. With V trimmed by 4 bases and J by 5 bases, 10 bases remained unmatched. CDR3 length equals 17 residues. CDR1 MNHEY and CDR2 SVGEGT come from the germline V gene. The CDR3 loop is CASSLMTSGGFQDTQYF. The DNA for the CDR3 is TGTGCCAGCAGTTTAATGACTAGCGGGGGATTTCAAGATACGCAGTATTTT.

This clonotype was detected only a few times. Possible read error: a much larger clone is one base away. The chain joins TRBV28 to TRBJ2-7; D gene unclear. CDR3 length: 15 residues. The germline CDR1 and CDR2 sequences are MDHEN and SYDVKM. The CDR3 coding sequence is TGTGCCAGCAGTACTCCAGGCCTGTTAGGCTACGAGCAGTGCTTC. Translation gives CASSTPGLLGYEQCF.

V and J are TRBV27 and TRBJ2-1; 15 bases fit TRBD2. The length of the CDR3 is 16 residues. Germline loops: CDR1 MNHEY, CDR2 SMNVEV (reference sequence). V shed 5 bases and J 9 bases; nucleotides not matched to a gene: 8. For the CDR3, the DNA is TGTGCCAGCAGTACGATCCCGGGACTAGCGGGAGGTGAGCAGTTCTTC. As protein: CASSTIPGLAGGEQFF.

This clonotype appeared many times. The chain has TRBV3-2 and TRBJ2-5; TRBD1, the D gene given by the table, was not confirmed from the DNA. TRBV3-2 is flagged as a pseudogene. CDR3 length: 15 amino acids. The CDR3 bases are TGTGCCAGCACCCGGGACAGTGGATTACAAGAGACCCAGTACTTC. Translated: CASTRDSGLQETQYF.

This chain's CDR3 is CSARDLGGPLYNEQFF. The CDR3 nucleotides are TGCAGTGCTAGAGATCTGGGCGGACCACTCTACAATGAGCAGTTCTTC. The V gene is TRBV20-1, the J gene TRBJ2-1; D remains unclear. CDR3 length: 16 residues. V was trimmed by 0 bases and J by 3 bases, leaving 15 bases between them. Germline CDR1 and CDR2: DFQATT and SNEGSKA (reference sequence).

The chain has TRBV27 and TRBJ1-5; D unclear. Deletions cut 6 bases from V and 1 base from J, with 10 bases between. Germline V gives CDR1 MNHEY, CDR2 SMNVEV (reference sequence). The CDR3 loop spans 14 amino acids. CDR3 DNA: TGTGCCAGCAGGGGCTTGGGGAGCAATCAGCCCCAGCATTTT. This sequence encodes CASRGLGSNQPQHF.

This clonotype was found a few times. This chain connects TRBV30 to TRBJ1-1; a weak D match, TRBD1 (6 bases). Germline V gene data show CDR1 as GTSNPN and CDR2 as SVGIG (reference sequence). Deletions cut 0 bases from V and 6 bases from J, with 20 bases between. CDR3 size: 16 residues. The DNA of the CDR3 is TGTGCCTGGAGTGTCTGGGGGGCGCGGAATTTGCCTGAAGCTTTCTTT. Its protein is CAWSVWGARNLPEAFF.

The sample holds many counts of this clonotype. The rearrangement joins TRBV5-1 to TRBJ2-1; 7 nucleotides match TRBD1. Per the germline V gene, CDR1 is SGHRS and CDR2 is YFSETQ. V gave up 0 bases and J gave up 3 bases; unmatched junction bases: 6. This CDR3 has 16 amino acids. CDR3 sequence: CASSLAGQRHYNEQFF. CDR3 DNA: TGCGCCAGCAGCTTGGCGGGACAGAGGCACTACAATGAGCAGTTCTTC.

This chain links TRBV30 with TRBJ1-5; a possible D gene is TRBD1 (5 bases). Trimming shortened V by 7 bases and J by 3 bases, and 7 bases separated the two germline ends. Germline V gives CDR1 GTSNPN, CDR2 SVGIG (reference sequence). The CDR3 length is 11 residues. CDR3 region: CASGTNQPQHF. The CDR3 DNA reads TGTGCCTCAGGGACCAATCAGCCCCAGCATTTT.

This clonotype was detected ten times or more. The chain joins TRBV12-3 or TRBV12-4 to TRBJ2-1, with 10 bases lining up with TRBD2. V lost 6 bases to trimming and J lost 7 bases; unmatched junction nucleotides: 6. This CDR3 contains 14 residues. The CDR3 coding sequence is TGTGCCAGCAGGGTCAGCGGGAGGGGTAATGAGCAGTTCTTC. Its translation is CASRVSGRGNEQFF.

A few counts support this clonotype. The chain links TRBV20-1 to TRBJ2-3; no definite D call. Looked up from germline, CDR1 is DFQATT and CDR2 is SNEGSKA (reference sequence). The CDR3 sequence is 15 residues long. V was shortened by 3 bases and J by 0 bases, with 13 bases between the two germline ends. This CDR3 is CSARTAETSTDTQYF. CDR3 nucleotides: TGCAGTGCTAGGACGGCCGAGACTAGCACAGATACGCAGTATTTT.